These 5 T cell receptor beta chains share one sample of origin, sequenced in a study of blood T cell repertoires in COVID-19. The repertoire was sequenced with immunoSEQ multiplex PCR; TCRdb's copy has only in-frame clones and lacks some. The sample holds some 52,000 clones, 84% seen once. The sample taken for sequencing was peripheral blood. These receptors all come from a man in his forties or fifties with acute or convalescent COVID-19.

CDR3 sequence: CASSFTGTVNNQPQHF. The DNA for the CDR3 is TGTGCCAGCAGCTTTACCGGGACAGTCAACAATCAGCCCCAGCATTTT. The genes are TRBV5-8 and TRBJ1-5, with 7 nucleotides matching TRBD1. J lost 3 bases, V lost 2 bases, and 8 bases had no gene match. Germline V gene sequence: CDR1 SGHTS, CDR2 YDEGEE. There are 16 residues in the CDR3. Supplemented by reference TRBV5-8 and TRBJ1-5, the full variable domain reads EAGVTQSPTHLIKTRGQQATLRCSPISGHTSVYWYQQALGLGLQFLLWYDEGEERNRGNFPPRFSGRQFPNYSSELNVNALELEDSALYLCASSFTGTVNNQPQHFGDGTRLSIL.

The chain carries TRBV5-6 and TRBJ2-2; no clear D. Trimming took 5 bases from V and 4 from J, leaving 9 bases between them. Per the germline V gene, CDR1 is SGHDT and CDR2 is YYEEEE. This CDR3 has 13 residues. Written as DNA, the CDR3 is TGTGCCAGCAGAGGAGAGACCACCGGGGAGCTGTTTTTT. Amino acids: CASRGETTGELFF.

V is TRBV5-8 and J is TRBJ1-5; a weak D match, TRBD1 (6 bases). The V and J ends lost 0 bases and 4 bases respectively, with 14 bases between them. Germline loops: CDR1 SGHTS, CDR2 YDEGEE. The CDR3 runs 16 residues. Here the CDR3 reads CASSLGFRDTNQPQHF. The DNA for the CDR3 is TGTGCCAGCAGCTTGGGTTTCCGGGACACAAATCAGCCCCAGCATTTT.

The rearrangement links TRBV24-1 to TRBJ2-3; TRBD2 agrees at 10 bases. CDR1 KGHDR and CDR2 SFDVKD come from the germline V gene. V lost 5 bases to trimming and J lost 2 bases; unmatched junction nucleotides: 6. There are 16 residues in the CDR3. The CDR3 DNA reads TGTGCCACCAGTGCCAGGACTAGCGGTGACACAGATACGCAGTATTTT. Protein product: CATSARTSGDTDTQYF.

The CDR3 spells CASSLPQKETQYF. CDR3 bases: TGTGCCAGCAGCTTACCACAGAAAGAGACCCAGTACTTC. J is TRBJ2-5 and V is TRBV5-6, with D unresolved. Germline V gene lookup returns CDR1 SGHDT and CDR2 YYEEEE. There are 13 residues in the CDR3. V lost 2 bases, J lost 3 bases, and 8 bases lay in between.